The clone carrying this T cell receptor (beta chain) rates as medium-sized. Its cognate antigen is unknown. The data belong to a study of human T cells and chemical hapten exposure. Whole-study findings and limits: While controls formed fewer of them, expanded TCRs formed significantly more large CDR3 similarity clusters. Alopecia in the donors means their immune response may deviate from healthy people's. There was no change with DPC sensitization in TCRs above 1 in 1000 frequency.

CDR1 is SEHNR, CDR2 FQNEAQ, per germline (reference sequence). V gave up 5 bases and J gave up 4 bases; unmatched junction bases: 6. There are 15 residues in the CDR3. Time point defined: pre-sensitization, week 0. Regarding treatment: therapeutic diphenylcyclopropenone sensitization with weekly scalp DPC. How the authors handled the data: A per-sample median of approximately 87,000 TCRs was observed, with counts ranging from roughly 20,000 to 750,000. TCRdb recomputed calls from the RACE reads with MiXCR, one row per CDR3 protein. TCRdb, not the original authors, processed these V and J calls. Among about 39,000 distinct CDR3 sequences, approximately 13% were seen once, and the ten largest hold about 5.7%.

The sequenced sample was whole blood, obtained in connection with sensitization to the hapten diphenylcyclopropenone (DPC). The TCR sequence derives from a woman under 40 with alopecia areata. Some clones in this sample may be carry-over from other donors' samples. The chain carries TRBV7-9 and TRBJ1-3, with 9 bases lining up with TRBD1. CDR3 nucleotides: TGTGCCAGCAGCCCCCGGACAGGGGACGGAAACACCATATATTTT. Protein sequence: CASSPRTGDGNTIYF.